The entry that follows covers one TCR beta chain sequence. Germline-derived CDR1 and CDR2 are DFQATT and SNEGSKA (reference sequence). This CDR3 has 14 amino acids. The trim removed 5 bases at V and 6 bases at J, leaving 9 bases unmatched. A sample-barcoded 5' primer and a J-beta primer mix were used in a second PCR of roughly 6 to 11 cycles. TCRdb recomputed calls from the 5' RACE reads with MiXCR, one row per CDR3 protein. Among roughly 1.5 million distinct CDR3 sequences listed, 40% to 45% were seen once. These data are taken from a study of blood T cells in healthy people across ages. The J gene is TRBJ1-4, the V gene TRBV20-1; 7 positions match TRBD1. This clonotype was sampled from a woman younger than 35 in good health. Source material: blood. The CDR3 nucleotides read TGCAGTGCTCAACGGACAGGTGTGGATGAAAAACTGTTTTTT. It encodes CSAQRTGVDEKLFF.